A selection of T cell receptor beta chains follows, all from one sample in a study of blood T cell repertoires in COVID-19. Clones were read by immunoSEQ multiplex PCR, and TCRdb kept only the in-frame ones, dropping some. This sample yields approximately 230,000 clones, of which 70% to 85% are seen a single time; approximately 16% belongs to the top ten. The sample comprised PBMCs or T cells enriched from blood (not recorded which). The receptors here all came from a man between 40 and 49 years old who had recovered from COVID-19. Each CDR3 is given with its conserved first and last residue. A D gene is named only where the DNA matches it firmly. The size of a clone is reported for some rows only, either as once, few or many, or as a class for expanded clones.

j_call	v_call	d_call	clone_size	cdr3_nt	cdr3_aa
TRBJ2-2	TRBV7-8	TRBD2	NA	TGTGCCAGCAGCTCCTTAGCGGGGGACATCACCGGGGAGCTGTTTTTT	CASSSLAGDITGELFF
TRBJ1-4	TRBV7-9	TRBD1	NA	TGTGCCAGCAGTCCTAGTTATGGGACAGGGGATGAAAAACTGTTTTTT	CASSPSYGTGDEKLFF
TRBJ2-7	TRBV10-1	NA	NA	TGCGCCAGCAGTGAGGGTTCTGGCGGAAAGCAGTACTTC	CASSEGSGGKQYF
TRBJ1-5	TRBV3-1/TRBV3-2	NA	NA	TGTGCCAGCAGCCTGGACAGTAGCAATCAGCCCCAGCATTTT	CASSLDSSNQPQHF
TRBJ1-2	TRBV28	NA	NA	TGTGCCAGCAGTTCCCCACAGCTCTATGGCTACACCTTC	CASSSPQLYGYTF
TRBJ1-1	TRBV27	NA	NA	TGTGCCAGCAGTTTACAGGGTCGGACTGAAGCTTTCTTT	CASSLQGRTEAFF
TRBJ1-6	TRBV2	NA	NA	TGTGCCAGCAGGGGGCCGAGCTCCTATAATTCACCCCTCCACTTT	CASRGPSSYNSPLHF
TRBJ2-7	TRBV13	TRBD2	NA	TGTGCCAGCAGCTGGACTAGCGCGTACGAGCAGTACTTC	CASSWTSAYEQYF
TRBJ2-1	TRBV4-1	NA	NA	TGCGCCAGCAGCCTCACACATTCTAGCTCCTACAATGAGCAGTTCTTC	CASSLTHSSSYNEQFF
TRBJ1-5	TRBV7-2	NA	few	TGTGCCAGCAGCTTAAGGGGGGGTGGGAATAGCAATCAGCCCCAGCATTTT	CASSLRGGGNSNQPQHF
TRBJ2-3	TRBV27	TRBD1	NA	TGTGCCAGCAGCCCGAGGGGACAGGCCACAGATACGCAGTATTTT	CASSPRGQATDTQYF
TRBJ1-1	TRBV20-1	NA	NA	TGCAGTGCTAGTGAGACAGATCCAACTTTCTTT	CSASETDPTFF
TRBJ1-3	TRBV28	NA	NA	TGTGCCAGCAGCTCCGGCGGGCTCTCTGGAAACACCATATATTTT	CASSSGGLSGNTIYF
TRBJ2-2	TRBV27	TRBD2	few	TGTGCCAGCAGTTTAGTCGGACTAGCGGGGGGGTCTAACACCGGGGAGCTGTTTTTT	CASSLVGLAGGSNTGELFF
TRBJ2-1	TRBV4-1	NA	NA	TGCGCCAGCAGCCAAGCCTCCGGGACAATCGACTACAATGAGCAGTTCTTC	CASSQASGTIDYNEQFF
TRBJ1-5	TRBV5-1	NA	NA	TGCGCCAGCAGCCCTCAAGGCGGGGGAAGCAATCAGCCCCAGCATTTT	CASSPQGGGSNQPQHF
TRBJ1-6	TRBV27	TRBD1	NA	TGTGCCAGCCGCTACGGAGCTTCCGGGCAGGGGGCGAGGTCCTATAATTCACCCCTCCACTTT	CASRYGASGQGARSYNSPLHF
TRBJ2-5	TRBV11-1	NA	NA	TGTGCCAGCAGCTTAGGGGCTAGCGCCCGAGAGACCCAGTACTTC	CASSLGASARETQYF
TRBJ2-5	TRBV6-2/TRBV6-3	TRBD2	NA	TGTGCCAGCAGTTACCAAGCGGGGGGGCTGCGGACCCAGTACTTC	CASSYQAGGLRTQYF
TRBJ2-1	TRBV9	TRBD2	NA	TGTGCCAGCAATAGCGGGGGAAATGAGCAGTTCTTC	CASNSGGNEQFF
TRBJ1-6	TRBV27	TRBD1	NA	TGTGCCAGCAGGGGACAGGGGTCCCTTCTGGATAATTCACCCCTCCACTTT	CASRGQGSLLDNSPLHF
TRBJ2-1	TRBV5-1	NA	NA	TGCGCCAGCAGCTTGGCAGGCAATGAGCAGTTCTTC	CASSLAGNEQFF
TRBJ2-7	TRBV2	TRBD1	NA	TGTGCCAGCAGAAATGCTCGGACAGGTCAGGGCGAGCAGTACTTC	CASRNARTGQGEQYF
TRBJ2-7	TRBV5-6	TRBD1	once	TGTGCCAGCAGCTCAACGACAGGGACCTACGAGCAGTACTTC	CASSSTTGTYEQYF
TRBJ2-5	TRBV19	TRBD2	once	TGTGCCAGTAGTAGAGGTAGAGGACTAGCGGAAGAGACCCAGTACTTC	CASSRGRGLAEETQYF
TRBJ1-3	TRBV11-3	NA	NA	TGTGCCAGCAGCTCAGGCTCTGGAAACACCATATATTTT	CASSSGSGNTIYF
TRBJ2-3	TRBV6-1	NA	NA	TGTGCCAGCAGTGGACAGGGACTTCAGTTCACAGATACGCAGTATTTT	CASSGQGLQFTDTQYF
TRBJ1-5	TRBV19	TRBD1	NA	TGTGCCAGTAGTACCGGGACAGGAAGGTATGAGCCCCAGCATTTT	CASSTGTGRYEPQHF
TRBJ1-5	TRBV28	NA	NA	TGTGCCAGCAGTCTACCTGAGGCTCAGGGGCAGCCCCAGCATTTT	CASSLPEAQGQPQHF
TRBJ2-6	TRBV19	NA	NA	TGTGCCAGTAGTATAGGATCCGGGGGGGCCAACGTCCTGACTTTC	CASSIGSGGANVLTF
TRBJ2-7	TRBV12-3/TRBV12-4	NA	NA	TGTGCCAGCAAGAGCAGGCATCACGAGCAGTACTTC	CASKSRHHEQYF
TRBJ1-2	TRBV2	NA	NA	TGTGCCAGCAGCGAACAAACTTATGGCTACACCTTC	CASSEQTYGYTF
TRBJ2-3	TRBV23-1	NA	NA	TGCGCCTGTCAGGCGCGCCCCACAGATACGCAGTATTTT	CACQARPTDTQYF
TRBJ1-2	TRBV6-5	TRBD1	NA	TGTGCCAGCAGTTACTCAGGACAGGGCTTAGGCTACACCTTC	CASSYSGQGLGYTF
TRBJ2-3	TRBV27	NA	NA	TGTGCCAGCAGTTTTCGGGGCACAGATACGCAGTATTTT	CASSFRGTDTQYF
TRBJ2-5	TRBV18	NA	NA	TGTGCCAGCTCACCACAGCGAGCGATACTCCAAGAGACCCAGTACTTC	CASSPQRAILQETQYF
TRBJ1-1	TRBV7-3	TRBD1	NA	TGTGCCAGCAGCGTTACAGGGGCGATTAACACTGAAGCTTTCTTT	CASSVTGAINTEAFF
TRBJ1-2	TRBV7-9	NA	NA	TGTGCCAGCAGCTCGGTCTATGGTGGCTACACCTTC	CASSSVYGGYTF
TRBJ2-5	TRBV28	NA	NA	TGTGCCAGCAGGGGGAGTCAAGAGACCCAGTACTTC	CASRGSQETQYF
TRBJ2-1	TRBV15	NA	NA	TGTGCCACCAACCCCAAACCTAACTCCTACAATGAGCAGTTCTTC	CATNPKPNSYNEQFF
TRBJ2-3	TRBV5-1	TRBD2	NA	TGCGCCAGCAGCTTGTATAGCGGGAGTTCAGATACGCAGTATTTT	CASSLYSGSSDTQYF
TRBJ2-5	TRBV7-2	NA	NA	TGTGCCAGCAGCCCCCAGGGGGAGACCCAGTACTTC	CASSPQGETQYF
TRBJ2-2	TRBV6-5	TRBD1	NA	TGTGCCAGCAGTCCTCGACAGGGGTGGACCGGGGAGCTGTTTTTT	CASSPRQGWTGELFF
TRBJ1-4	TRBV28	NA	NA	TGTGCCAGCAGTCTCCGACAGGCGGCAACTAATGAAAAACTGTTTTTT	CASSLRQAATNEKLFF
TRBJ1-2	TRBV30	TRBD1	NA	TGTGCCTGTCCCGGGACAGGGGATGGCTACACCTTC	CACPGTGDGYTF
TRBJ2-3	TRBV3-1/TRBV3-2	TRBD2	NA	TGTGCCAGCAGCGATCCTAGCGGGAGGGCCATGGATACGCAGTATTTT	CASSDPSGRAMDTQYF